The next 10 T cell receptor beta chains were all read from a single sample in a study of blood T cell repertoires in COVID-19 (dated by TCRdb to about 2020). The library was produced with the immunoSEQ multiplex PCR assay. TCRdb's version of the immuneACCESS table is confined to in-frame rearrangements and falls short of the full clone set. An unresolved V gene accounts for under half of the shortfall where checked; the remainder is of unknown origin. A total of more than 110,000 clones appear in this sample, about four fifths of them only once. The ten biggest clones cover approximately 9.5% of the sample. The sequenced material came from peripheral blood. These receptors came from a woman of 80 years or more in a cohort sampled during active or convalescent COVID-19.

The chain couples TRBV7-2 to TRBJ1-5, with D possibly TRBD1 on 5 matching bases. Germline V gene data show CDR1 as SGHTA and CDR2 as FQGNSA. This CDR3 is built from 15 residues. Trimming removed 5 bases from V and 4 bases from J, with 15 bases in between. The CDR3 protein is CASSLSWGGNQPQHF. The DNA of the CDR3 is TGTGCCAGCAGCCTGTCATGGGGGGGGAATCAGCCCCAGCATTTT.

The rearrangement uses TRBV4-1 and TRBJ2-1; D is unclear. The CDR3 runs to 12 residues. Per germline, CDR1 MGHRA and CDR2 YSYEKL. Trimming took off 6 bases at V and 9 bases at J, with 12 bases between the two ends. Here the CDR3 reads CASREIGSEQFF. As DNA, the CDR3 is TGCGCCAGCAGGGAGATTGGTAGTGAGCAGTTCTTC.

The V and J genes are TRBV30 and TRBJ1-1; 7 bases agree with TRBD1. The germline V gene has CDR1 GTSNPN and CDR2 SVGIG (reference sequence). J gave up 6 bases and V 5 bases, and 6 bases lay outside the gene matches. This CDR3 is 12 amino acids long. The CDR3 DNA reads TGTGCCTGGGCTAGGCAGGGGGCTGAAGCTTTCTTT. It specifies CAWARQGAEAFF.

This clone has a single count. This rearrangement joins TRBV5-1 to TRBJ2-5, with 8 positions matching TRBD1. V was pared by 0 bases and J by 3 bases, with 4 bases of the junction left unmatched. Germline values: CDR1 SGHRS, CDR2 YFSETQ. The CDR3 length is 15 residues. The CDR3 loop reads CASSLAGQGKETQYF. The DNA of the CDR3 is TGCGCCAGCAGCTTGGCAGGACAGGGAAAAGAGACCCAGTACTTC.

V gene TRBV19 combines with J gene TRBJ2-1, with 9 bases identical to TRBD1. Germline V CDR1 and CDR2: LNHDA, SQIVND (reference sequence). The CDR3 runs 13 residues. Trimming cost V 4 bases and J 8 bases; bases outside gene matches: 3. CDR3 sequence: CASSRGQGYEQFF. In nucleotides, the CDR3 is TGTGCCAGTAGTAGGGGACAGGGTTATGAGCAGTTCTTC.

The table lists this clone with a count of one. The J gene is TRBJ2-1, the V gene TRBV4-2; no firm D call. Germline V gene lookup returns CDR1 LGHNA and CDR2 YNFKEQ. The CDR3 has 17 residues. Trimming stripped 4 bases from V and 0 bases from J, with 16 bases between. CDR3 in amino acids: CASSPILSVSSYNEQFF. DNA for the CDR3: TGTGCCAGCAGCCCCATTCTTTCGGTGAGCTCCTACAATGAGCAGTTCTTC.

This chain joins TRBV6-2 or TRBV6-3 and TRBJ2-7; TRBD1 matches 7 bases. Germline V CDR1 and CDR2: MNHEY, SVGEGT. The CDR3 totals 13 residues. Losses at the gene ends were 5 bases for V and 5 bases for J; bases not matched to a gene: 6. This chain's CDR3 is CASSRDSADEQYV. DNA of the CDR3: TGTGCCAGCAGTAGGGACAGTGCTGACGAGCAGTACGTC.

This chain's CDR3 is CATRRGVTSTDTQYF. In DNA form, the CDR3 reads TGCGCCACCCGACGGGGGGTTACTAGCACAGATACGCAGTATTTT. V and J are TRBV5-1 and TRBJ2-3, with TRBD2 identical over 7 bases. Germline loops: CDR1 SGHRS, CDR2 YFSETQ. The CDR3 is 15 residues long. J was trimmed by 0 bases and V by 9 bases; bases with no gene match: 10.

The CDR3 loop reads CASSTGQHSYGYTF. For the CDR3, the DNA is TGCGCCAGCAGCACAGGACAGCACTCCTATGGCTACACCTTC. V and J are TRBV5-1 and TRBJ1-2, with D maybe TRBD1 (6 bases). Germline CDR1 SGHRS, CDR2 YFSETQ. The length of the CDR3 is 14 residues. The V and J ends lost 4 bases and 4 bases respectively, with 14 bases between them.

The chain links TRBV11-2 to TRBJ1-2, with D perhaps matching TRBD1 (6 bases). CDR1 is SGHAT, CDR2 FQNNGV, per germline. V was trimmed by 5 bases and J by 2 bases, leaving 15 bases between them. The CDR3 has 15 residues. The CDR3 DNA reads as TGTGCCAGCAGCGTTGGGCGGGGGCGAAACTATGGCTACACCTTC. This encodes CASSVGRGRNYGYTF.